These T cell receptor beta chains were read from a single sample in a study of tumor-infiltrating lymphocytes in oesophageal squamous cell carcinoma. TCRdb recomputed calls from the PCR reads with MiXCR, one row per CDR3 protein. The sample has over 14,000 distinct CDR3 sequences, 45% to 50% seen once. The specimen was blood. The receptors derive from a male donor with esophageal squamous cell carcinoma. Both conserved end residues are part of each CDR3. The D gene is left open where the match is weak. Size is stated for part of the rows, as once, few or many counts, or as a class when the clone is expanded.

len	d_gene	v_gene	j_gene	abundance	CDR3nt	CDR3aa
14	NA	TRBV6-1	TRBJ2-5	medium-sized	TGTGCCAGCAGGGAACGAGGGGTCCAAGAGACCCAGTACTTC	CASRERGVQETQYF
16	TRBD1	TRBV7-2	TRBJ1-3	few	TGTGCCAGCAGCTTCCGTCGACAGGGGGCAAGAAACACCATATATTTT	CASSFRRQGARNTIYF
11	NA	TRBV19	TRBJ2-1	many	TGTGCCAGTGGAAAGGGACCCAACCCATTCTTC	CASGKGPNPFF
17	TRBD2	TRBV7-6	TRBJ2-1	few	TGTGCCAGCAGCTCTTTTAGGGGGACTAGCGGGAACAATGAGCAGTTCTTC	CASSSFRGTSGNNEQFF
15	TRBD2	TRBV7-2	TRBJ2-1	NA	TGTGCCAGCAGCCACCGGACTAGCGGGTCGGGTGAGCAGTTCTTC	CASSHRTSGSGEQFF
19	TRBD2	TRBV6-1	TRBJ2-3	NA	TGTGCCAGCAGTGACGGGCGGAGACTAGCGGGAGGTTGGTTAGATACGCAGTATTTT	CASSDGRRLAGGWLDTQYF
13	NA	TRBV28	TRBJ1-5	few	TGTGCCAGCGGGAGGGGCGGCAATCAGCCCCAGCATTTT	CASGRGGNQPQHF
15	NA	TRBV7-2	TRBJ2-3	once	TGTGCCAGCAGCTTAATGGGCCGATTCACAGATACGCAGTATTTT	CASSLMGRFTDTQYF
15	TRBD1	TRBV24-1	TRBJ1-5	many	TGTGCCACCAGTGTGTCAGGGGGAAGCAATCAGCCCCAGCATTTT	CATSVSGGSNQPQHF
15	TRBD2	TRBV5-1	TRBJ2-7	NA	TGCGCCAGCAGCCAAACTAGCGGGAGAAACAATGAGCAGTACTTC	CASSQTSGRNNEQYF
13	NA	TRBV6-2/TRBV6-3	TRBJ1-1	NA	TGTGCCAGCAGTTACCAGGGTAGCACTGAAGCTTTCTTT	CASSYQGSTEAFF
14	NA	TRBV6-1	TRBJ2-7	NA	TGTGCCAGCAGTGAACAGGGTAACTTATACGAGCAGTACTTC	CASSEQGNLYEQYF
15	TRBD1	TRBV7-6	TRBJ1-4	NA	TGTGCCAGCAGCTTAGCGCAGGGGGGTAATGAAAAACTGTTTTTT	CASSLAQGGNEKLFF
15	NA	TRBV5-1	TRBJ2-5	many	TGCGCCAGCAGGTCAGGGTCGGGGCCTGGAGAGACCCAGTACTTC	CASRSGSGPGETQYF
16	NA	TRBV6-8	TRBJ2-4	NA	TGTGCCAGCAGTTACTCCGGGAGACAGGGATTCTACGGGCAGTACTTT	CASSYSGRQGFYGQYF
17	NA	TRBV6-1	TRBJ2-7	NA	TGTGCCAGCAGTGAAGATGTAACCACACTGAGCTCCTACGAGCAGTACTTC	CASSEDVTTLSSYEQYF
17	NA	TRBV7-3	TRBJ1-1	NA	TGTGCCAGCAGCTTAAATCCGGGGGGCCACATGAACACTGAAGCTTTCTTT	CASSLNPGGHMNTEAFF
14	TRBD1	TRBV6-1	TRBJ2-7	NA	TGTGCCAGCAGTTATGACAGGGGGCCCTACGAGCAGTACTTC	CASSYDRGPYEQYF
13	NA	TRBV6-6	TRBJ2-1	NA	TGTGCCAGCAGTTACTCGGGCAGCTACGAGCAGTTCTTC	CASSYSGSYEQFF
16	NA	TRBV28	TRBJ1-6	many	TGTGCCAGCAGTCCGAAGGACAGCTCCTATAATTCACCCCTCCACTTT	CASSPKDSSYNSPLHF
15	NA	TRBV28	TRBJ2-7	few	TGTGCCAGCAGTTTACCTGCAGGCATTCCCTACGAGCAGTACTTC	CASSLPAGIPYEQYF
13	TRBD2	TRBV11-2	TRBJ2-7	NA	TGTGCCAGCAGCTCAAGGGCGGGGGTCGAGCAGTACTTC	CASSSRAGVEQYF
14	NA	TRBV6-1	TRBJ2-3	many	TGTGCCAGCAGCAGTAGCGTGGGCACAGATACGCAGTATTTT	CASSSSVGTDTQYF
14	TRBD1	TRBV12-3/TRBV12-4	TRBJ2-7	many	TGTGCCAGCAGTCACTGGGACAGGACCTACGAGCAGTACTTC	CASSHWDRTYEQYF
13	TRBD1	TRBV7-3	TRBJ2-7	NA	TGTGCCAGCAGCTTGGACAGGGGCAATGAGCAGTACTTC	CASSLDRGNEQYF
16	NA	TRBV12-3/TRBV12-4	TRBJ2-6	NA	TGTGCCAGCAGCCCCCCCTGGGACTCTGGGGCCAACGTCCTGACTTTC	CASSPPWDSGANVLTF
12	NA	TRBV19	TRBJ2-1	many	TGTGCCACTCGGCAGGGGGGGAATGAGCAGTTCTTC	CATRQGGNEQFF
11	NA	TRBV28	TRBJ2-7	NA	TGTGCCAGCGGGTCGGGGAGGGAGCAGTACTTC	CASGSGREQYF
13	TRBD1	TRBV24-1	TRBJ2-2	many	TGTGCCACCGGACAGGGCGACACCGGGGAGCTGTTTTTT	CATGQGDTGELFF
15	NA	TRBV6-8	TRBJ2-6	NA	TGTGCCAGCCTCGCAGGCGTCTCTGGGGCCAACGTCCTGACTTTC	CASLAGVSGANVLTF
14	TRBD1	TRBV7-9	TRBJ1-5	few	TGTGCCAGCAGCAGTACAGGGGGCAATCAGCCCCAGCATTTT	CASSSTGGNQPQHF
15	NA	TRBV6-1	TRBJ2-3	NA	TGTGCCAGCAGTGGAAGGACAGGGAGGGCAGATACGCAGTATTTT	CASSGRTGRADTQYF
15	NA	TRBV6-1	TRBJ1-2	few	TGTGCCAGCAGGAGGCGGGGAGAAGCCAACTATGGCTACACCTTC	CASRRRGEANYGYTF
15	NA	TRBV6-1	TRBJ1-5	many	TGTGCCAGCAGTGAACCCAACTATAGCAATCAGCCCCAGCATTTT	CASSEPNYSNQPQHF
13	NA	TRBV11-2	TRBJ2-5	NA	TGTGCCAGCAGCTTAGACTGGCAAGAGACCCAGTACTTC	CASSLDWQETQYF
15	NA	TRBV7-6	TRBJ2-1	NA	TGTGCCAGCAGCCGTTCACTAGTGAGTTACAATGAGCAGTTCTTC	CASSRSLVSYNEQFF
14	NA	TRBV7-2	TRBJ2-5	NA	TGTGCCAGCAGCCCCCCCCCGAATCAAGAGACCCAGTACTTC	CASSPPPNQETQYF
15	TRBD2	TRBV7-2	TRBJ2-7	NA	TGTGCCAGCAGCACCCGGACTAGCGGGTACAATGAGCAGTACTTC	CASSTRTSGYNEQYF
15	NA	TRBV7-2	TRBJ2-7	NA	TGTGCCAGCAGCTTTAGTCGTCAAACTTCGGGCGAGCAGTACTTC	CASSFSRQTSGEQYF
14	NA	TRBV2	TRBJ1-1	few	TGTGCCAGCAGTGTGGGGTTAATGAACACTGAAGCTTTCTTT	CASSVGLMNTEAFF
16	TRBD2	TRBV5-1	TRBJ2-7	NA	TGCGCCAGCAGCTTCTTGAGCGGGGGGAAATACTACGAGCAGTACTTC	CASSFLSGGKYYEQYF
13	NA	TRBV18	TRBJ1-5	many	TGTGCCAGCTCTTCTCAGGAGAATCAGCCCCAGCATTTT	CASSSQENQPQHF
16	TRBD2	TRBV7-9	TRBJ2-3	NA	TGTGCCAGCAGCTTAGTGGGACTAGCGGGAGGTGATACGCAGTATTTT	CASSLVGLAGGDTQYF
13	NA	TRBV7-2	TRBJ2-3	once	TGTGCCAGCAGTTTCGAGTACACAGATACGCAGTATTTT	CASSFEYTDTQYF
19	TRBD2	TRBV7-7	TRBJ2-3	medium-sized	TGTGCTAGCAGCTTAAGTAGGGCGGGAGAGCGCCGCCGATGGGATACGCAGTATTTT	CASSLSRAGERRRWDTQYF
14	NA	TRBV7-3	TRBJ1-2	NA	TGTGCCAGCAGCTTAGAGCCACTTCGGGGAGGCTACACCTTC	CASSLEPLRGGYTF
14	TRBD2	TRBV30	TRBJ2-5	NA	TGTGCCTGGAGGGGACTAGCGGGAGATGGGACCCAGTACTTC	CAWRGLAGDGTQYF
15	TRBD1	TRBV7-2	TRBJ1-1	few	TGTGCCAGCAGCTTAGTTAGGGGGCGAGACACTGAAGCTTTCTTT	CASSLVRGRDTEAFF